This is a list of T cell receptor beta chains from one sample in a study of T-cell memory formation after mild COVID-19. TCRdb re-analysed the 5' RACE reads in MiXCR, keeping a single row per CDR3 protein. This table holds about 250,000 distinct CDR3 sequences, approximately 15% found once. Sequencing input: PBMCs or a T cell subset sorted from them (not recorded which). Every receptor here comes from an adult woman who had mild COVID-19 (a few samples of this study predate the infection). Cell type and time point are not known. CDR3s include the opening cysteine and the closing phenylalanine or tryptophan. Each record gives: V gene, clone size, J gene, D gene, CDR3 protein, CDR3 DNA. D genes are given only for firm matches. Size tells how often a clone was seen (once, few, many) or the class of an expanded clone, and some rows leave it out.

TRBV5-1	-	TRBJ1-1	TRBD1	CASSSGTGTNTEAFF	TGCGCCAGCAGCTCTGGGACAGGAACGAACACTGAAGCTTTCTTT
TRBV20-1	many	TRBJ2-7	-	CSAREVTTDEQYF	TGCAGTGCTAGAGAAGTGACCACGGACGAGCAGTACTTC
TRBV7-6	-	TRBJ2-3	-	CASSPQYPDTQYF	TGTGCCAGCAGCCCCCAATACCCAGATACGCAGTATTTT
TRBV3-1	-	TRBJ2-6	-	CASSPLRSGANVLTF	TGTGCCAGCAGCCCCCTGCGGTCTGGGGCCAACGTCCTGACTTTC
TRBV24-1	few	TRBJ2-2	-	CATSDLQDRATGELFF	TGTGCCACCAGTGATTTGCAGGACCGCGCCACCGGGGAGCTGTTTTTT
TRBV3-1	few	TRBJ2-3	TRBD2	CASRTSGGASDTQYF	TGTGCCAGCAGGACTAGCGGGGGGGCCTCAGATACGCAGTATTTT
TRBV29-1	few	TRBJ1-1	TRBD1	CSVQTVQGVNTEAFF	TGCAGCGTTCAAACCGTACAGGGGGTAAACACTGAAGCTTTCTTT
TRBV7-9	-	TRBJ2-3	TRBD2	CASSLGGTRPDTQYF	TGTGCCAGCAGCTTAGGCGGGACTAGACCGGATACGCAGTACTTT
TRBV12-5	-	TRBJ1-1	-	CASGLVRAGIMNTEAFF	TGTGCTAGTGGTTTGGTAAGGGCAGGAATCATGAACACTGAAGCTTTCTTT
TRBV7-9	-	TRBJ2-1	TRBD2	CASSLSIQPVAGSYNEQFF	TGTGCCAGCAGCTTATCCATCCAACCGGTAGCGGGAAGCTACAATGAGCAGTTCTTC
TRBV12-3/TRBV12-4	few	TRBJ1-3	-	CASSSTGSSGNTIYF	TGTGCCAGCAGTTCAACAGGCAGCTCTGGAAACACCATATATTTT
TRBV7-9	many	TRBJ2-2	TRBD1	CASSTDRGAGELFF	TGTGCCAGCAGCACGGACAGGGGCGCCGGGGAGCTGTTTTTT
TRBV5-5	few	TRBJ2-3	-	CASSKASGTDTQYF	TGTGCCAGCAGCAAAGCCTCCGGGACAGATACGCAGTATTTT
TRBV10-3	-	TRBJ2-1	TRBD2	CSISESSGSPSSSYNEQFF	TGTTCCATCAGTGAGTCCAGCGGGAGCCCTTCGAGCTCCTACAATGAGCAGTTCTTC
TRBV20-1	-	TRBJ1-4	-	CSARDSRGRLSNEKLFF	TGCAGTGCTAGAGATTCCCGGGGCCGGCTGTCTAATGAAAAACTGTTTTTT
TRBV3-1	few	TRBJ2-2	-	CASSGITGELFF	TGTGCCAGCAGTGGAATCACCGGGGAGCTGTTTTTT
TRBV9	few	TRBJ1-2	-	CASTSDSSLYYGYTF	TGTGCCAGCACCTCGGACAGCTCGTTATACTATGGCTACACCTTC
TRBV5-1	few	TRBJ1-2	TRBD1	CASSYLGQGDGYTF	TGCGCCAGCAGCTACCTGGGACAGGGAGATGGCTACACCTTC
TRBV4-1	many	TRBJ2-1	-	CASSQEKGRTYNEQFF	TGCGCCAGCAGCCAAGAAAAGGGCAGAACCTACAATGAGCAGTTCTTC
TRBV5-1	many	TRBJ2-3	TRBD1	CASSRGTGEKLGDTQYF	TGCGCCAGCAGCCGGGGGACAGGGGAAAAGCTTGGAGATACGCAGTATTTT
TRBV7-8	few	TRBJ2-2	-	CASSPGGVTGELFF	TGTGCCAGCAGTCCCGGAGGTGTCACCGGGGAGCTGTTTTTT
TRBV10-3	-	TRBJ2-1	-	CAISEKKGIRYNEQFF	TGTGCCATCAGTGAGAAGAAGGGGATTAGGTACAATGAGCAGTTCTTC
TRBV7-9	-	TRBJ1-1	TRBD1	CASSFRGVRRQGKGEAFF	TGTGCCAGCAGCTTCAGGGGCGTCAGGCGACAGGGTAAGGGTGAAGCTTTCTTT
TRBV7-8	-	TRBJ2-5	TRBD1	CASSLPVTGGAGETQYF	TGTGCCAGCAGCTTACCCGTTACAGGGGGCGCGGGGGAGACCCAGTACTTC
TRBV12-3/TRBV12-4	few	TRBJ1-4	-	CASSPDGRANEKLFF	TGTGCCAGCAGTCCAGATGGCAGGGCAAATGAAAAACTGTTTTTT
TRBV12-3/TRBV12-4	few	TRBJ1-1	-	CASSRNQKLRTEAFF	TGTGCCAGCAGCCGGAATCAAAAGCTTCGCACTGAAGCTTTCTTT
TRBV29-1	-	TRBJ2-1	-	CSVSRAFRDNEQFF	TGCAGCGTTTCTAGGGCTTTCAGGGATAATGAGCAGTTCTTC
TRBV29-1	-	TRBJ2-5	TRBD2	CSVEAGGIETQYF	TGCAGCGTTGAAGCGGGAGGAATAGAGACCCAGTACTTC
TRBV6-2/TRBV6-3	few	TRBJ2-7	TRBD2	CASSLRLAGYPYEQYF	TGTGCCAGCAGCCTTCGACTAGCGGGTTACCCCTACGAGCAGTACTTC
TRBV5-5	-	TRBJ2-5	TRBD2	CASSFVPRGEETQYF	TGTGCCAGCAGCTTTGTACCGCGGGGGGAAGAGACCCAGTACTTC
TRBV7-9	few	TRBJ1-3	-	CASSFSGVQDTIYF	TGTGCCAGCAGCTTTTCAGGGGTTCAGGACACCATATATTTT
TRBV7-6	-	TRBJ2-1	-	CASSLAGGLSYNEQFF	TGTGCCAGCAGCTTAGCCGGGGGTCTCTCCTACAATGAGCAGTTCTTC
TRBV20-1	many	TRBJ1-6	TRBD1	CSASKTGALSDSPLHF	TGCAGTGCTAGTAAGACAGGGGCCCTTAGCGATTCACCCCTCCACTTT
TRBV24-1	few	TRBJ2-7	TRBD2	CATSDVTSGAYEQYF	TGTGCCACCAGTGATGTGACTAGCGGAGCCTACGAGCAGTACTTC
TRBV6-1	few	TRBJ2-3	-	CASGGAGTQYF	TGTGCCAGCGGCGGAGCCGGTACGCAGTATTTT
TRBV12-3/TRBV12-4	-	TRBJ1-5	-	CASRLGRGIYSNQPQHF	TGTGCCAGCAGGCTGGGCAGGGGCATCTATAGCAATCAGCCCCAGCATTTT
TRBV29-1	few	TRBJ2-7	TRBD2	CSARTSGSYEQYF	TGCAGCGCCAGGACTAGCGGGAGCTACGAGCAGTACTTC
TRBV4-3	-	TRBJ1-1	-	CASSQDSRVTAFF	TGCGCCAGCAGCCAAGATTCTAGGGTGACGGCTTTCTTT
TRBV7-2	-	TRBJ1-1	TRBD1	CASRSRQGRNTEAFF	TGTGCCAGCAGAAGTCGACAGGGGAGGAACACTGAAGCTTTCTTT
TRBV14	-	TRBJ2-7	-	CASGAHPGPTYEQYF	TGTGCCAGCGGGGCCCACCCTGGCCCAACCTACGAGCAGTACTTC
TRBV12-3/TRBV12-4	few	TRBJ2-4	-	CASSFGGAKNIQYF	TGTGCCAGCAGTTTCGGAGGTGCCAAAAACATTCAGTACTTC
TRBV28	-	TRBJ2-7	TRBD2	CASSSLSGGVYEQYF	TGTGCCAGCAGTTCACTTAGCGGGGGAGTCTACGAGCAGTACTTC
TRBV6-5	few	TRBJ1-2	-	CASRTYRLGYTF	TGTGCCAGCAGGACATACAGGCTCGGCTACACCTTC
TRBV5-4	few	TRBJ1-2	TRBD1	CASSTGGDRNYGYTF	TGTGCCAGCAGCACCGGTGGGGACAGAAACTATGGCTACACCTTC
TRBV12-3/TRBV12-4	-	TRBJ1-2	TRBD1	CASSSGQGGYTF	TGTGCCAGCAGTTCGGGACAGGGGGGCTACACCTTC
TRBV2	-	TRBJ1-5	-	CASSPMTVRPQHF	TGTGCCAGCAGCCCCATGACGGTTCGGCCCCAGCATTTT
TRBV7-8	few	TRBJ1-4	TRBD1	CASSSDRGFYNEKLFF	TGTGCCAGCAGCTCGGACAGGGGGTTTTATAATGAAAAACTGTTTTTT
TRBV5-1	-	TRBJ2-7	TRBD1	CASSSTGQERYEQYF	TGCGCCAGCAGCTCTACCGGACAGGAACGCTACGAGCAGTACTTC
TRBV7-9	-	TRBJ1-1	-	CASSPRAGAAAEAFF	TGTGCCAGCAGCCCAAGGGCAGGGGCAGCGGCTGAAGCTTTCTTT
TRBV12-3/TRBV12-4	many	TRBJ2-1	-	CASSFHPAGEQFF	TGTGCCAGCAGTTTTCACCCGGCAGGTGAGCAGTTCTTC
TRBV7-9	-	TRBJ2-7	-	CASSLEPWSYGGGVEQYF	TGTGCCAGCAGCTTAGAGCCTTGGTCCTACGGGGGTGGTGTCGAGCAGTACTTC